A selection of T cell receptor beta chains follows, all from one sample in a study of cytomegalovirus exposure and HLA in healthy donors. Repertoires were generated with immunoSEQ multiplex PCR, while TCRdb's copy carries only in-frame clones and drops some. The data show 95,000 to 150,000 clones, with approximately 65% seen just once and about 1.5% held by the top ten. Specimen: PBMCs. These TCRs come from a man between 18 and 35 years old in good health and CMV-seronegative. CDR3s include the opening cysteine and the closing phenylalanine or tryptophan. D genes are given only for firm matches. Size is omitted from some rows. Given values are once, few, many or a class for expanded clones.

TRBV27	.	TRBJ2-7	TRBD1	CASSYRDRAAYEQYF	TGTGCCAGCAGTTACCGGGACAGGGCTGCCTACGAGCAGTACTTC
TRBV5-4	once	TRBJ2-5	TRBD2	CASNLAGVAETQYF	TGTGCCAGCAATCTAGCGGGAGTCGCAGAGACCCAGTACTTC
TRBV5-1	.	TRBJ2-7	TRBD1	CASSSRDSYEQYF	TGCGCCAGCAGCAGCAGGGACAGCTACGAGCAGTACTTC
TRBV29-1	.	TRBJ1-1	TRBD1	CSASGGNRNTEAFF	TGCAGCGCCTCAGGGGGGAATCGGAACACTGAAGCTTTCTTT
TRBV7-2	.	TRBJ2-5	TRBD2	CASSFVSGRAQETQYF	TGTGCCAGCAGCTTTGTTAGCGGGAGGGCCCAGGAGACCCAGTACTTC
TRBV19	.	TRBJ2-2	.	CASSIGGSNTGELFF	TGTGCCAGTAGTATAGGGGGCTCGAACACCGGGGAGCTGTTTTTT
TRBV6-5	.	TRBJ2-7	.	CASSYSSIRDTHEQYF	TGTGCCAGCAGTTACTCGAGTATCAGGGATACCCACGAGCAGTACTTC
TRBV7-8	.	TRBJ1-1	TRBD1	CASSETGHAATEAFF	TGTGCCAGCAGCGAGACAGGGCATGCGGCCACTGAAGCTTTCTTT
TRBV19	.	TRBJ1-1	.	CASSRSDRGQAFF	TGTGCCAGTAGTAGGTCCGACAGAGGACAAGCTTTCTTT
TRBV5-4	.	TRBJ1-1	TRBD1	CASSGPGQRNTEAFF	TGTGCCAGCAGCGGTCCGGGACAGAGGAACACTGAAGCTTTCTTT
TRBV27	.	TRBJ2-1	.	CASNLGGIQSDEQFF	TGTGCCAGCAACCTCGGCGGGATCCAGTCCGATGAGCAGTTCTTC
TRBV2	.	TRBJ2-7	TRBD1	CASSEGGQGVYEQYF	TGTGCCAGCAGTGAAGGGGGACAGGGGGTCTACGAGCAGTACTTC
TRBV14	.	TRBJ1-2	.	CASSQEPSRGPLYGYTF	TGTGCCAGCAGCCAAGAGCCCTCCCGAGGGCCGCTCTATGGCTACACCTTC
TRBV2	.	TRBJ1-2	TRBD1	CASREQGAGGYTF	TGTGCCAGCAGGGAACAGGGGGCAGGGGGCTACACCTTC
TRBV5-6	.	TRBJ2-1	TRBD2	CASSMPGSSGIYNEQFF	TGTGCCAGCAGCATGCCGGGTTCTAGCGGGATATACAATGAGCAGTTCTTC
TRBV5-1	once	TRBJ2-7	TRBD2	CASSLWESASGRIYEQYF	TGCGCCAGCAGCTTGTGGGAGTCGGCTAGCGGGAGAATATACGAGCAGTACTTC
TRBV30	few	TRBJ1-5	.	CAWSPDSSNQPQHF	TGTGCCTGGAGTCCTGACAGCAGCAATCAGCCCCAGCATTTT
TRBV9	.	TRBJ2-3	.	CASSADGNIDTQYF	TGTGCCAGCAGCGCGGACGGGAACATCGATACGCAGTATTTT
TRBV9	.	TRBJ1-1	.	CASSVRDIGEAFF	TGTGCCAGCAGCGTCCGGGACATCGGGGAAGCTTTCTTT
TRBV10-1	once	TRBJ2-3	TRBD2	CASSEGLAGDYTDTQYF	TGCGCCAGCAGTGAAGGACTAGCGGGGGACTACACAGATACGCAGTATTTT
TRBV7-2	.	TRBJ2-7	TRBD2	CASSPRGGYEQYF	TGTGCCAGCAGCCCCCGGGGGGGCTACGAGCAGTACTTC
TRBV4-1	.	TRBJ1-1	.	CASSQEAGGATEAFF	TGCGCCAGCAGCCAAGAAGCAGGTGGGGCGACTGAAGCTTTCTTT
TRBV27	.	TRBJ2-7	TRBD1	CASSRGDRGYEQYF	TGTGCCAGCAGTAGGGGGGACAGGGGCTACGAGCAGTACTTC
TRBV13	.	TRBJ1-1	.	CASSFGGVAFF	TGTGCCAGCAGCTTCGGTGGAGTAGCTTTCTTT
TRBV5-5	.	TRBJ2-7	TRBD2	CASSLFTSGGAGNEQYF	TGTGCCAGCAGCTTGTTCACTAGCGGGGGGGCAGGTAACGAGCAGTACTTC
TRBV2	few	TRBJ1-2	TRBD1	CASSDRDRLGGYTF	TGTGCCAGCAGTGACCGGGACAGGCTTGGGGGCTACACCTTC
TRBV28	.	TRBJ2-4	TRBD2	CASSSPGTMGMKDIQYF	TGTGCCAGCAGTTCCCCCGGGACTATGGGGATGAAGGACATTCAGTACTTC
TRBV7-9	.	TRBJ1-4	.	CASSPTGVEKLFF	TGTGCCAGCAGCCCGACGGGGGTTGAAAAACTGTTTTTT
TRBV27	.	TRBJ2-3	.	CASSLLVQGADTQYF	TGTGCCAGCAGTTTATTAGTACAGGGCGCAGATACGCAGTATTTT
TRBV30	.	TRBJ2-7	TRBD1	CAWSVGTGSYEQYF	TGTGCCTGGAGTGTAGGGACAGGGTCCTACGAGCAGTACTTC
TRBV2	.	TRBJ2-1	TRBD2	CASSPGGSYNEQFF	TGTGCCAGCAGCCCGGGGGGCTCCTACAATGAGCAGTTCTTC
TRBV5-1	.	TRBJ2-3	.	CASSVRGSTDTQYF	TGCGCCAGCAGCGTCCGGGGGTCCACAGATACGCAGTATTTT
TRBV4-2	once	TRBJ1-2	.	CASSPRDAFYTF	TGTGCCAGCAGCCCGCGGGACGCCTTCTACACCTTC
TRBV30	.	TRBJ1-2	.	CAWSVRRWSHYGYTF	TGTGCCTGGAGTGTACGCCGTTGGAGCCACTATGGCTACACCTTC
TRBV27	.	TRBJ2-7	.	CASSLLVGGSYEQYF	TGTGCCAGCAGTTTATTAGTAGGGGGCTCCTACGAGCAGTACTTC
TRBV5-1	.	TRBJ2-2	.	CASSLSGITGELFF	TGCGCCAGCAGCTTGAGCGGTATAACCGGGGAGCTGTTTTTT
TRBV7-2	.	TRBJ1-4	.	CASSSGQTGRREKLFF	TGTGCCAGCAGCTCAGGTCAAACAGGGCGGCGTGAAAAACTGTTTTTT
TRBV4-3	.	TRBJ2-7	TRBD2	CASSQGDTGLAVRYF	TGCGCCAGCAGCCAAGGAGACACGGGACTAGCGGTTCGGTACTTC
TRBV6-1	.	TRBJ1-5	TRBD1	CASSEQGQGSQPQHF	TGTGCCAGCAGTGAACAAGGACAGGGGTCACAGCCCCAGCATTTT
TRBV10-3	.	TRBJ1-1	.	CAISRSLDTEAFF	TGTGCCATCAGCAGGTCCTTGGACACTGAAGCTTTCTTT
TRBV19	.	TRBJ2-7	.	CASSLSGRSPYEQYF	TGTGCCAGTAGTCTGTCTGGGCGATCACCCTACGAGCAGTACTTC
TRBV11-3	.	TRBJ1-5	.	CASSLSRGHQPQHF	TGTGCCAGCAGCTTGTCCAGGGGACATCAGCCCCAGCATTTT
TRBV28	.	TRBJ2-3	TRBD1	CASTRQGSTDTQYF	TGTGCCAGCACGCGACAGGGCTCCACAGATACGCAGTATTTT
TRBV25-1	.	TRBJ2-5	.	CASTPGQKSGAQYF	TGTGCCAGCACCCCGGGCCAGAAGTCCGGGGCCCAGTACTTC
TRBV5-1	.	TRBJ2-7	.	CASSLVGRGYEQYF	TGCGCCAGCAGCTTGGTGGGGCGGGGCTACGAGCAGTACTTC
TRBV13	.	TRBJ1-2	TRBD1	CASIPSRGLYGYTF	TGTGCCAGCATTCCCTCCAGGGGGCTTTATGGCTACACCTTC
TRBV4-2	few	TRBJ2-7	.	CASSQAQRRLNEQYF	TGTGCCAGCAGCCAGGCCCAGCGTCGGTTAAACGAGCAGTACTTC
TRBV7-8	few	TRBJ2-5	TRBD2	CASSLDSGSGETQYF	TGTGCCAGCAGCTTAGATAGCGGGTCTGGGGAGACCCAGTACTTC
TRBV7-2	few	TRBJ2-1	.	CASSYGGPRGAQFF	TGTGCCAGCAGCTACGGCGGACCCCGGGGGGCTCAGTTCTTC
TRBV7-2	few	TRBJ1-2	.	CASSPLTGLGYTF	TGTGCCAGCAGCCCCCTAACCGGGTTGGGCTACACCTTC
TRBV11-1	.	TRBJ2-5	TRBD2	CASSLVKIGSGKNQETQYF	TGTGCCAGCAGCTTAGTAAAGATCGGGAGCGGGAAGAACCAAGAGACCCAGTACTTC